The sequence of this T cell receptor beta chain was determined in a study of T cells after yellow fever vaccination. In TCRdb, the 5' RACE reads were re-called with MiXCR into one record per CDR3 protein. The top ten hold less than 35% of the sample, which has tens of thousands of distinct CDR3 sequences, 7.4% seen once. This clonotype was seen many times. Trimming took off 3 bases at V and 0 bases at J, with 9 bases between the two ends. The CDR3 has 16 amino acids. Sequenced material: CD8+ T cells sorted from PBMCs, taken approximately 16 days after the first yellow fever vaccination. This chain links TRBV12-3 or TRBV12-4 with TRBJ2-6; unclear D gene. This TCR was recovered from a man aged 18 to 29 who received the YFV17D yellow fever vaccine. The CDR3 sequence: CASSFGWNSGANVLTF. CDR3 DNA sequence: TGTGCCAGCAGTTTTGGATGGAACTCTGGGGCCAACGTCCTGACTTTC.